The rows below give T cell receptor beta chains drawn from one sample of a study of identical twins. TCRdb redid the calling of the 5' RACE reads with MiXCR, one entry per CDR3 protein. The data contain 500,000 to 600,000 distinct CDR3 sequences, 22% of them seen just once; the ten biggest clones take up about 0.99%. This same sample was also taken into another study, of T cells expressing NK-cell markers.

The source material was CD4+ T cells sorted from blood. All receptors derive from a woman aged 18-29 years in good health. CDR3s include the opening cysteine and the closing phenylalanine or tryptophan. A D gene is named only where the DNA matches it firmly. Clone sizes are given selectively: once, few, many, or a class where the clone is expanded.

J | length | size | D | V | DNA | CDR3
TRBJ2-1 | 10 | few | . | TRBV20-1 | TGCAGTGCTAGGACAGGTTTGCAGTTCTTC | CSARTGLQFF
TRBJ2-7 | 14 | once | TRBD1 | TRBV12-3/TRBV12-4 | TGTGCCAGCAGTTCTTCCCAGGGACAGGCAGAACCGTACTTC | CASSSSQGQAEPYF
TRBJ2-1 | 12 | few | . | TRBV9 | TGTGCCAGCAGCGAGGGGTCCAATGAGCAGTTCTTC | CASSEGSNEQFF
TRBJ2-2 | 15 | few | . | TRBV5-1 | TGCGCCAGCAGCATCACCTCAGGGTTCACCGGGGAGCTGTTTTTT | CASSITSGFTGELFF
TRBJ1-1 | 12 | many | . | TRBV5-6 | TGTGCCAGCAGCTTCAGGGTCACTGAAGCTTTCTTT | CASSFRVTEAFF
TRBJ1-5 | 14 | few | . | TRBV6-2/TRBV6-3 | TGTGCCAGCAGTCGGGACGGAAAAGGTCAGCCCCAGCATTTT | CASSRDGKGQPQHF
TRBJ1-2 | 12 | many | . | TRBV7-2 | TGTGCCAGCAGCTCCAACAGGAGAGGCTACACCTTC | CASSSNRRGYTF
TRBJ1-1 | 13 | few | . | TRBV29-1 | TGCAGCGTTGTTTCCGGGGGAAACACTGAAGCTTTCTTT | CSVVSGGNTEAFF
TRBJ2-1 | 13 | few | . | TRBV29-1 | TGCACCTCCTCCGGGCCTCAAAGGAATGAGCAGTTCTTC | CTSSGPQRNEQFF
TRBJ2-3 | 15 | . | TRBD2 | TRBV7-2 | TGTGCCAGCAGCTCCCCTAGCGGGTTGACAGATACGCAGTATTTT | CASSSPSGLTDTQYF
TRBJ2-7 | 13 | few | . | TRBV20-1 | TGCAGTGCTCCGACAGGCAGCTCCTACGAGCAGTACTTC | CSAPTGSSYEQYF
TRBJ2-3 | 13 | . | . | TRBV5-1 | TGCGCCAGCAGCCCGTTCTCCACAGATACGCAGTATTTT | CASSPFSTDTQYF
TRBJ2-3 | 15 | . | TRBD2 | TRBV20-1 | TGCAGTGCTTGCCCCCTAGCGGGGAGCACAGATACGCAGTATTTT | CSACPLAGSTDTQYF
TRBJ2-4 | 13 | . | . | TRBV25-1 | TGTGCCAGCAGTGATGCAGGGGGGAACATTCAGTACTTC | CASSDAGGNIQYF
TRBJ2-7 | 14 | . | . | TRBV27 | TGTGCCAGCAGTTCGGCCCAGGGACTCTACGAGCAGTACTTC | CASSSAQGLYEQYF
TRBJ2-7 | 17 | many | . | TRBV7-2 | TGTGCCAGCAGCTTGAACCCCGCCGGGACGGATGCCTACGAGCAGTACTTC | CASSLNPAGTDAYEQYF
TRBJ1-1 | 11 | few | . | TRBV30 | TGTGCCTGGAGTGTATCCTTGAGGGCTTTCTTT | CAWSVSLRAFF
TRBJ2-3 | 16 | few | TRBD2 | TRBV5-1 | TGCGCCAGCAGCTCACTAGCGGGAGAGGGTACAGATACGCAGTATTTT | CASSSLAGEGTDTQYF
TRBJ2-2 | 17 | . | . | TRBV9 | TGTGCCAGCAGCGTAGCTTCTAGCTTCCTGAACACCGGGGAGCTGTTTTTT | CASSVASSFLNTGELFF
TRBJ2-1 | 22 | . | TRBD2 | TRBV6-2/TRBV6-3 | TGTGCCAGCACGTTACGCGCCCCCTCACTAGCGGGGGGGCCGAGCTCCTACAATGAGCAGTTCTTC | CASTLRAPSLAGGPSSYNEQFF